The rows below give T cell receptor beta chains drawn from one sample of a study of T cell responses to AZD1222 COVID-19 vaccine. Repertoires were generated with immunoSEQ multiplex PCR, while TCRdb's copy carries only in-frame clones and drops some. This table holds 150,000 to 200,000 clones, 80% to 95% found once. Source: peripheral blood, taken on day 0 of AZD1222 vaccination. These receptors originate from an adult in good health. CDR3s include the opening cysteine and the closing phenylalanine or tryptophan. A D gene is named only where the DNA matches it firmly. A row's size may be missing; if present it is once, few, many or a size class.

>-|TRBJ2-7|TRBV27|-
TGTGCCAGCAGTTTATCGACAGGTTCTGGGGAGCAGTACTTC
CASSLSTGSGEQYF
>-|TRBJ2-2|TRBV20-1|once
TGCAGTGCTAGTGGGGGAGCCCCCGGGGAGCTGTTTTTT
CSASGGAPGELFF
>-|TRBJ1-5|TRBV19|-
TGTGCCAGTAGTGCCGACCCGAGAGATCAGCCCCAGCATTTT
CASSADPRDQPQHF
>-|TRBJ1-5|TRBV3-1/TRBV3-2|-
TGTGCCAGCAGCCAGCACGGGGCGGGTCAGCCCCAGCATTTT
CASSQHGAGQPQHF
>TRBD2|TRBJ2-1|TRBV27|-
TGTGCCAGCAGATCGGGGACTAGCGGGAGGGAGAATGAGCAGTTCTTC
CASRSGTSGRENEQFF
>-|TRBJ2-3|TRBV6-5|-
TGTGCCAGCAGTCCAACAGGGACTATCACAGATACGCAGTATTTT
CASSPTGTITDTQYF
>TRBD1|TRBJ2-1|TRBV19|once
TGTGCCAGTAGTGCATCTTGGGACAGCACCAATGAGCAGTTCTTC
CASSASWDSTNEQFF
>-|TRBJ1-2|TRBV19|-
TGTGCCAGTAGTATAGGTTCGGGGACGGGCTATGGCTACACCTTC
CASSIGSGTGYGYTF
>-|TRBJ2-5|TRBV19|-
TGTGCCAGTAGTATAGATCCCGCAGGGGAATTTCAAGAGACCCAGTACTTC
CASSIDPAGEFQETQYF
>-|TRBJ2-7|TRBV5-1|-
TGCGCCAGCAGCTTGGCATCCGAGCAGTACTTC
CASSLASEQYF
>-|TRBJ2-3|TRBV12-5|-
TGTGCTAGTGGTTTGGGCTCTACACCCACAGATACGCAGTATTTT
CASGLGSTPTDTQYF
>TRBD2|TRBJ2-7|TRBV27|-
TGTGCCAGCAGTCTAGCGGGAGAGTACGAGCAGTACTTC
CASSLAGEYEQYF
>-|TRBJ2-3|TRBV6-5|-
TGTGCCAGCAGTCCCGGGCTGGGCACAGATACGCAGTATTTT
CASSPGLGTDTQYF
>-|TRBJ1-5|TRBV6-6|-
TGTGCCAGCAGTTCTCTCCGGGACGGAAATCAGCCCCAGCATTTT
CASSSLRDGNQPQHF
>TRBD1|TRBJ1-4|TRBV5-1|-
TGCGCCAGCAGCTCGACAGGGGGCGGACTGTTTTTT
CASSSTGGGLFF
>-|TRBJ1-4|TRBV18|few
TGTGCCAGCTCACGGGGGGAGAGAGAAAAACTGTTTTTT
CASSRGEREKLFF
>TRBD1|TRBJ1-2|TRBV10-2|-
TGCGCCAGTCGACAGGGAAATAACTATGGCTACACCTTC
CASRQGNNYGYTF
>-|TRBJ2-3|TRBV25-1|-
TGTGCCAGCAGTTATAGGATTCATTGGGGTGCAGATACGCAGTATTTT
CASSYRIHWGADTQYF
>-|TRBJ1-2|TRBV5-1|-
TGCGCCAGCAGCCTAATGGGGGGTAGAGATGGCTACACCTTC
CASSLMGGRDGYTF
>TRBD1|TRBJ1-5|TRBV6-1|-
TGTGCCAGCAGTGGCCGACAGGGGGGAAGCAATCAGCCCCAGCATTTT
CASSGRQGGSNQPQHF
>-|TRBJ2-5|TRBV5-4|-
TGTGCCAGCAGAGAGAACAGGGATCAAGAGACCCAGTACTTC
CASRENRDQETQYF
>-|TRBJ1-3|TRBV28|-
TGTGCCAGCAGTTCGGAGGGGCTGTACTCTGGAAACACCATATATTTT
CASSSEGLYSGNTIYF
>-|TRBJ2-6|TRBV5-1|-
TGCGCCAGCACAGCGACTGGGGCCAACGTCCTGACTTTC
CASTATGANVLTF
>TRBD1|TRBJ2-7|TRBV5-1|-
TGCGCCAGCAGCTTGGCCCGGCAGGGGGTTGACGAGCAGTACTTC
CASSLARQGVDEQYF
>-|TRBJ1-1|TRBV19|-
TGTGCCAGTAGCGAGGGCCCAGGCTTGTGGGCTTTCTTT
CASSEGPGLWAFF
>-|TRBJ2-2|TRBV12-3/TRBV12-4|-
TGTGCCAGCACTCTGAACACCGGGGAGCTGTTTTTT
CASTLNTGELFF
>-|TRBJ1-2|TRBV27|-
TGTGCCAGCAGAGGTCGGGGTCTCTATGGCTACACCTTC
CASRGRGLYGYTF
>-|TRBJ2-7|TRBV2|-
TGTGCCAGCAGACCGACAGGCTACGAGCAGTACTTC
CASRPTGYEQYF
>-|TRBJ1-1|TRBV29-1|-
TGCAGCGTTGGGGCCGGGACTGAAGCTTTCTTT
CSVGAGTEAFF
>-|TRBJ1-5|TRBV18|few
TGTGCCAGCTCACGGGACCAGGGACGCAATCAGCCCCAGCATTTT
CASSRDQGRNQPQHF
>TRBD1|TRBJ2-2|TRBV4-2|-
TGTGCCAGCAGCCAGGAACTTACAGGGGGACTCGCGAACACCGGGGAGCTGTTTTTT
CASSQELTGGLANTGELFF
>-|TRBJ1-3|TRBV6-6|-
TGTGCCAGCAGGCAGGGAACCCATATCACAGGAAACACCATATATTTT
CASRQGTHITGNTIYF
>-|TRBJ1-2|TRBV2|-
TGTGCCAGCAGCTCCACTGCCTTTAGAGTGGACTATGGCTACACCTTC
CASSSTAFRVDYGYTF
>-|TRBJ1-2|TRBV25-1|-
TGTGCCCCGGGCCGGGATCTCAATGGCTACACCTTC
CAPGRDLNGYTF
>TRBD1|TRBJ1-2|TRBV6-1|-
TGTGCCAGCAGTGAGACAGGGGGCGCTAACTATGGCTACACCTTC
CASSETGGANYGYTF
>TRBD1|TRBJ2-7|TRBV27|-
TGTGCCAGCAGTTTAGACAGGGGGCACGAGCAGTACTTC
CASSLDRGHEQYF
>-|TRBJ2-3|TRBV5-1|-
TGCGCCAGCAGCTTCCGACTAGCAGATACGCAGTATTTT
CASSFRLADTQYF
>-|TRBJ1-4|TRBV5-6|-
TGTGCCAGCAGCCCTGAAGGGGGGGAAAATGAAAAACTGTTTTTT
CASSPEGGENEKLFF
>-|TRBJ1-1|TRBV14|-
TGTGCCAGCAGCCAAGAGCACAGGAACACTGAAGCTTTCTTT
CASSQEHRNTEAFF
>-|TRBJ1-1|TRBV9|-
TGTGCCAGCAGCAATCAGGGCACTGAAGCTTTCTTT
CASSNQGTEAFF
>TRBD2|TRBJ2-3|TRBV6-2/TRBV6-3|-
TGTGCCAGCAGTGGGGCCCAGCGGGAGGGCCGAGATACGCAGTATTTT
CASSGAQREGRDTQYF
>-|TRBJ2-1|TRBV5-6|-
TGTGCCAGCAGTCGGGCCGTCAATGAGCAGTTCTTC
CASSRAVNEQFF
>TRBD2|TRBJ2-1|TRBV6-6|-
TGTGCCAGCTTCGACCCGGGGGGCAATGAGCAGTTCTTC
CASFDPGGNEQFF
>-|TRBJ2-3|TRBV3-1/TRBV3-2|once
TGTGCCAGCAGCCAGGTCGGTCTTACCACAGATACGCAGTATTTT
CASSQVGLTTDTQYF
>-|TRBJ2-5|TRBV29-1|-
TGCAGCGTTGCAGGAGTAACCGAACAAGAGACCCAGTACTTC
CSVAGVTEQETQYF
>-|TRBJ2-1|TRBV28|once
TGTGCCAGCAGTCCCACAGGCACCCCCTACAATGAGCAGTTCTTC
CASSPTGTPYNEQFF
>-|TRBJ1-1|TRBV10-1|-
TGCGCCAGCAGCAGCGCTGGACAAGACCGCACTGAAGCTTTCTTT
CASSSAGQDRTEAFF
>-|TRBJ1-1|TRBV5-1|-
TGCGCCAGCAGCTTGGTAGGGCCTCGGGACACTGAAGCTTTCTTT
CASSLVGPRDTEAFF
>TRBD1|TRBJ1-2|TRBV27|once
TGTGCCAGCACCCCGCTACTCACAGGGGGCGCGGTTTATGGCTACACCTTC
CASTPLLTGGAVYGYTF